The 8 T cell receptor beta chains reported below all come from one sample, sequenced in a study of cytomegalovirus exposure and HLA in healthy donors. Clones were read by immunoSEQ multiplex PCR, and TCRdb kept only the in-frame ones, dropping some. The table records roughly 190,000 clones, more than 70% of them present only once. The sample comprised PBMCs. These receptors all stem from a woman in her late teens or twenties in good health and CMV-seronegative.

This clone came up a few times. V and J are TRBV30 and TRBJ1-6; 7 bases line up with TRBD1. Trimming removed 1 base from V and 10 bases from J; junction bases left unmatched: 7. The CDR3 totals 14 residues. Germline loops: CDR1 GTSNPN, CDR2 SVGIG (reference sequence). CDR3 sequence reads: CAWSGQGHHSPLHF. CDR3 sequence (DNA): TGTGCCTGGAGTGGACAGGGACACCACTCACCCCTCCACTTT.

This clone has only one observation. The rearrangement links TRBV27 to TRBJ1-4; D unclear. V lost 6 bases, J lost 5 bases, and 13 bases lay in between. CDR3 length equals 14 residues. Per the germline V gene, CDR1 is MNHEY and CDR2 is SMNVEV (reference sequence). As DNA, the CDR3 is TGTGCCAGCAGCCCTTTCCCCGGGAATGAAAAACTGTTTTTT. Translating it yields CASSPFPGNEKLFF.

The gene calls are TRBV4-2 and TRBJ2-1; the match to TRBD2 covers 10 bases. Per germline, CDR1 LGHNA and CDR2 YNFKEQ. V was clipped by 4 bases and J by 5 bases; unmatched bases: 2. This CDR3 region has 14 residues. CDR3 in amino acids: CASSPGLANNEQFF. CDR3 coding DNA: TGTGCCAGCAGCCCGGGACTAGCGAACAATGAGCAGTTCTTC.

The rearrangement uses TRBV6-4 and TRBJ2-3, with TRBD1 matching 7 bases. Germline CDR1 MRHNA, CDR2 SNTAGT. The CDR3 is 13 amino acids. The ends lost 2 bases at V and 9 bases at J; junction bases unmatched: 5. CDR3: CASSDDRVGTQYF. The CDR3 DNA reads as TGTGCCAGCAGTGACGACAGGGTAGGAACGCAGTATTTT.

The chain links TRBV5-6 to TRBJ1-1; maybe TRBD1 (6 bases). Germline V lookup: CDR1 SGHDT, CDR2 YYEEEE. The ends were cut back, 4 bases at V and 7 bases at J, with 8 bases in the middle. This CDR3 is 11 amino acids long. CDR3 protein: CASSRGGEAFF. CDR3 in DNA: TGTGCCAGCAGCAGGGGGGGTGAAGCTTTCTTT.

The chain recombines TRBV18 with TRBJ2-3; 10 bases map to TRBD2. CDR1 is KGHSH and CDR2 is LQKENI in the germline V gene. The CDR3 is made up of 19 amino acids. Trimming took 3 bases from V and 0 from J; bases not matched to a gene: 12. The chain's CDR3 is CASSPRRTSGDSSTDTQYF. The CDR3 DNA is TGTGCCAGCTCACCCCGACGGACTAGCGGCGACTCTAGCACAGATACGCAGTATTTT.

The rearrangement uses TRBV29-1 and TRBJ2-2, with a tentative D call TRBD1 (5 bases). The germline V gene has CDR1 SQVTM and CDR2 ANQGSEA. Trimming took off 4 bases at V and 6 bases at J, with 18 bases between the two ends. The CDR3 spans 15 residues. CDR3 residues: CSVAYVKGVAGELFF. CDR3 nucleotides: TGCAGCGTTGCCTATGTAAAAGGGGTTGCCGGGGAGCTGTTTTTT.

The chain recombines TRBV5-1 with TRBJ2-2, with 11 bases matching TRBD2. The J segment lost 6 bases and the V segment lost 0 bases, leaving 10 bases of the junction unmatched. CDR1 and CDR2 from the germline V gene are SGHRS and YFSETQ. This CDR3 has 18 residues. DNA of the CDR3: TGCGCCAGCAGCTTGGGACTAGCGGGATTGAATAGATCCGGGGAGCTGTTTTTT. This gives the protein CASSLGLAGLNRSGELFF.